These T cell receptor beta chains were read from a single sample in a study of cytotoxic CD8 clonotypes in ibrutinib-treated CLL. Some clones are missing from TCRdb's copy, which holds only in-frame ones; the method was immunoSEQ multiplex PCR. This table has roughly 160,000 clones, 84% appearing once. The starting material was PBMCs, obtained after 24 months of ibrutinib treatment. These receptors came from a human donor with chronic lymphocytic leukemia. The CDR3 runs from the conserved cysteine through the conserved F or W. A D gene is named only where the DNA matches it firmly. Clone sizes are given selectively: once, few, many, or a class where the clone is expanded.

d_gene	v_gene	abundance	j_gene	CDR3nt	CDR3aa
.	TRBV27	.	TRBJ1-2	TGTGCCAGCAGTCCCCGGGACTCTAGGGTCTACACCTTC	CASSPRDSRVYTF
.	TRBV6-4	.	TRBJ1-2	TGTGCCAGCAGGTCCACAGGGTCTGATTATGGCTACACCTTC	CASRSTGSDYGYTF
.	TRBV6-1	.	TRBJ1-5	TGTGCCAGCAGTGAAGGGGAGGGGCTTAGCAATCAGCCCCAGCATTTT	CASSEGEGLSNQPQHF
.	TRBV21-1	.	TRBJ1-2	TGTGCCAGCAGCAAAGAGGGGACCGAGGACAGGGCAGGCTATGGCTACACCTTC	CASSKEGTEDRAGYGYTF
TRBD1	TRBV7-9	.	TRBJ1-5	TGTGCCAGCAGTCCCTGGACAGGAGATAATAGCAATCAGCCCCAGCATTTT	CASSPWTGDNSNQPQHF
.	TRBV6-5	.	TRBJ2-7	TGTGCCAGCAGTTACCGAGGGGGGAGCGGCGAGCAGTACTTC	CASSYRGGSGEQYF
.	TRBV30	once	TRBJ2-5	TGTGCCTGGAGTTCACAGCTACAAGAGACCCAGTACTTC	CAWSSQLQETQYF
.	TRBV27	.	TRBJ1-2	TGTGCCAGCAGTCCCTTCGGCGGGCGGGGGAACTATGGCTACACCTTC	CASSPFGGRGNYGYTF
.	TRBV9	many	TRBJ2-1	TGTGCCAGCAGCGTAGTGTTAAATTACAATGAGCAGTTCTTC	CASSVVLNYNEQFF
TRBD1	TRBV25-1	.	TRBJ1-4	TGTGCCAGCAGTGAATCCCGGACAGGGGGAGAAAAACTGTTTTTT	CASSESRTGGEKLFF